This is a list of T cell receptor beta chains from one sample in a study of shared clonotypes between healthy human individuals. The method was immunoSEQ multiplex PCR; TCRdb's version includes in-frame clones alone and lacks a portion of them. This table holds 550,000 to 750,000 clones, around 95% found once. Sequenced material: naive CD8+ T cells sorted from blood. These receptors were taken from a woman in her twenties or thirties in good health. Each CDR3 is given with its conserved first and last residue.

v_call	j_call	cdr3_aa
TRBV2	TRBJ2-7	CASSAWREGYEQYF
TRBV7-9	TRBJ1-4	CASSKSTGENREKLFF
TRBV7-2	TRBJ2-1	CASSLVLGVGPSNEQFF
TRBV21-1	TRBJ1-1	CASSPERDGPNTEAFF
TRBV28	TRBJ1-1	CASSLGRGRTEAFF
TRBV27	.	CASSSGTSGSYEQYF
TRBV6-1	TRBJ2-7	CASSDIGQQGYEQYF
TRBV28	TRBJ2-1	CASSLGLAGEVNEQFF
TRBV20-1	TRBJ2-5	CSAQRETQYF
TRBV4-1	TRBJ1-1	CASSQERLDSPNTEAFF
TRBV25-1	TRBJ2-6	CATFGDRIHSGANVLTF
TRBV6-1	TRBJ2-7	CASSEPTTGQATYEQYF
TRBV28	TRBJ2-7	CASSFSLVFEQYF
TRBV9	TRBJ2-1	CASSGRLAGVNNEQFF
TRBV6-5	TRBJ1-5	CASSYSRLSNQPQHF
TRBV9	TRBJ2-5	CASSVDGAGETQYF
TRBV27	TRBJ2-7	CASSKDRAVYEQYF